The 27 T cell receptor beta chains in this list originate from one sample, sequenced in a study of OX40 agonist ivuxolimab in advanced cancers. The data were produced by immunoSEQ multiplex PCR, yet TCRdb's version contains in-frame clones alone and is incomplete. Of over 20,000 clones detected, over 65% appear once; the ten largest clones hold about 17%. Sequenced here: CD4+ or CD8+ T cells sorted from blood, sampled in a trial of the OX40 agonist ivuxolimab. These receptor sequences come from an adult with an advanced solid tumor such as melanoma, head and neck, liver or kidney cancer.

The chain is built from TRBV28 and TRBJ1-1, with D perhaps matching TRBD1 (5 bases). V was clipped by 3 bases and J by 1 base, with 9 bases between them. Looked up from germline, CDR1 is MDHEN and CDR2 is SYDVKM. The CDR3 has 14 residues. CDR3 sequence: CASSLQGGNTEAFF. In nucleotides, the CDR3 is TGTGCCAGCAGTTTGCAGGGTGGGAACACTGAAGCTTTCTTT.

This clone was seen only once. The chain is built from TRBV29-1 and TRBJ1-6; unclear D gene. The CDR3 spans 12 residues. Germline V lookup: CDR1 SQVTM, CDR2 ANQGSEA. V was cut by 5 bases and J by 5 bases, with 7 bases left in between. The CDR3 sequence: CSVTVDNSPLHF. CDR3 DNA sequence: TGCAGCGTTACGGTAGATAATTCACCCCTCCACTTT.

J is TRBJ2-7 and V is TRBV4-2; D could derive from TRBD1 or TRBD2 (6 bases each). The germline CDR1 and CDR2 sequences are LGHNA and YNFKEQ. Trimming cost V 0 bases and J 3 bases, with 18 bases left between them. The CDR3 covers 17 residues. The CDR3 sequence is CASSQEIRGELDYEQYF. The CDR3 DNA reads as TGTGCCAGCAGCCAAGAGATTAGGGGGGAATTGGACTACGAGCAGTACTTC.

This clone was detected a few times. This chain joins TRBV18 and TRBJ1-2; the D gene is possibly TRBD1 (6 bases). The CDR3 extends over 16 amino acids. CDR1 and CDR2 from the germline V gene are KGHSH and LQKENI. The V gene lost 2 bases and the J gene lost 8 bases, with 21 bases spanning the gap. The CDR3 DNA sequence: TGTGCCAGCTCACCAGTCTCGCGAGGGGGACCGGGAGGCTACACCTTC. This gives the protein CASSPVSRGGPGGYTF. Together with reference TRBV18 and TRBJ1-2, the CDR3 gives the full variable domain: NAGVMQNPRHLVRRRGQEARLRCSPMKGHSHVYWYRQLPEEGLKFMVYLQKENIIDESGMPKERFSAEFPKEGPSILRIQQVVRGDSAAYFCASSPVSRGGPGGYTFGSGTRLTVV.

V gene TRBV7-3 combines with J gene TRBJ2-3; the D gene is possibly TRBD2 (5 bases). The germline V and J ends were trimmed by 2 bases and 4 bases, with 10 bases remaining between them. Germline-derived CDR1 and CDR2 are SGHTA and FQGTGA. This CDR3 comprises 14 residues. This CDR3 is CASSLSSRADTQYF. DNA for the CDR3: TGTGCCAGCAGCTTATCGTCGAGGGCAGATACGCAGTATTTT.

V usage is TRBV19 and J usage is TRBJ1-5; D uncertain. Germline V lookup: CDR1 LNHDA, CDR2 SQIVND (reference sequence). The CDR3 sequence is 15 residues long. The V gene lost 1 base and the J gene lost 3 bases, with 10 bases spanning the gap. CDR3 in DNA: TGTGCCAGTAGTATAGGGAACGGTCTCAATCAGCCCCAGCATTTT. It specifies CASSIGNGLNQPQHF.

The V and J genes are TRBV27 and TRBJ2-7; TRBD2 might be the D (7 bases). The CDR3 is 14 residues long. CDR1 is MNHEY and CDR2 is SMNVEV in the germline V gene (reference sequence). The V and J ends lost 6 bases and 6 bases respectively, with 18 bases between them. CDR3 DNA sequence: TGTGCCAGCAGCTTAGTGGGGGGGGCCTCCGAGCAGTACTTC. Its protein product is CASSLVGGASEQYF.

The CDR3 sequence is CSATRGTEAFF. CDR3 sequence (DNA): TGCAGTGCTACCAGGGGAACTGAAGCTTTCTTT. This chain connects TRBV20-1 to TRBJ1-1; a weak D match, TRBD1 (6 bases). The V gene lost 4 bases and the J gene lost 5 bases, with 8 bases spanning the gap. Germline lookup yields CDR1 DFQATT and CDR2 SNEGSKA (reference sequence). This CDR3 has 11 residues.

This chain links TRBV5-6 with TRBJ2-5, with TRBD2 identical over 13 bases. The CDR3 sequence is 16 residues long. V gave up 4 bases and J gave up 3 bases; unmatched junction bases: 6. Germline values: CDR1 SGHDT, CDR2 YYEEEE. The DNA for the CDR3 is TGTGCCAGCAGCCGGGGGGGACTAGCGGGGAAAGAGACCCAGTACTTC. Protein: CASSRGGLAGKETQYF.

The genes are TRBV7-2 and TRBJ2-7; D call uncertain. CDR3 size: 13 residues. The ends were cut back, 3 bases at V and 1 base at J, with 7 bases in the middle. Germline V gene lookup returns CDR1 SGHTA and CDR2 FQGNSA. CDR3 coding DNA: TGTGCCAGCAGCTTGGTTCGGTCCTACGAGCAGTACTTC. It is translated as CASSLVRSYEQYF.

This clone was detected only once. The J gene is TRBJ2-2, the V gene TRBV6-5; D ambiguous. Trimming stripped 8 bases from V and 1 base from J, with 5 bases between. The CDR3 sequence is 12 residues long. Germline V gene lookup returns CDR1 MNHEY and CDR2 SVGAGI. DNA for the CDR3: TGTGCCAGCGCTCGGAACACCGGGGAGCTGTTTTTT. Amino acid sequence: CASARNTGELFF.

This clone was seen a handful of times. V and J are TRBV9 and TRBJ1-1; no definite D call. CDR1 SGDLS and CDR2 YYNGEE come from the germline V gene. The CDR3 extends over 13 amino acids. Trimming shortened V by 4 bases and J by 0 bases, and 7 bases separated the two germline ends. CDR3 sequence: CASSPHMNTEAFF. CDR3 in DNA: TGTGCCAGCAGCCCCCATATGAACACTGAAGCTTTCTTT. The variable domain in full, with the rest retrieved from reference TRBV9 and TRBJ1-1, is DSGVTQTPKHLITATGQRVTLRCSPRSGDLSVYWYQQSLDQGLQFLIQYYNGEERAKGNILERFSAQQFPDLHSELNLSSLELGDSALYFCASSPHMNTEAFFGQGTRLTVV.

The rearrangement uses TRBV19 and TRBJ2-6; D possibly corresponds to TRBD2 (5 bases). Trimming shortened V by 3 bases and J by 0 bases, and 9 bases separated the two germline ends. The CDR3 runs 16 residues. From germline, CDR1 is LNHDA and CDR2 SQIVND (reference sequence). Here the CDR3 reads CASSIGLSSGANVLTF. The DNA for the CDR3 is TGTGCCAGTAGTATTGGACTTAGCTCTGGGGCCAACGTCCTGACTTTC.

The chain joins TRBV11-2 to TRBJ2-7; 9 bases line up with TRBD1. This CDR3 contains 14 residues. The germline gives CDR1 SGHAT, CDR2 FQNNGV. With 1 base clipped from V and 4 bases from J, the junction kept 2 bases outside the gene matches. CDR3 in amino acids: CASSLGTGEYEQYF. The CDR3 region has the DNA TGTGCCAGCAGCTTAGGGACAGGGGAATACGAGCAGTACTTC.

This chain uses TRBV4-2 with TRBJ2-3; D is unresolved. V was cut by 1 base and J by 2 bases, with 10 bases left in between. Germline V lookup: CDR1 LGHNA, CDR2 YNFKEQ. CDR3 size: 15 residues. This CDR3 reads CASSQAMGNTDTQYF. The CDR3 DNA follows: TGTGCCAGCAGCCAAGCTATGGGAAACACAGATACGCAGTATTTT.

This clone has a handful of counts. This chain links TRBV15 with TRBJ2-1, with a weak D call TRBD2 (6 bases). Trimming stripped 4 bases from V and 8 bases from J, with 18 bases between. The germline V gene encodes CDR1 LNHNV and CDR2 YYDKDF (reference sequence). The CDR3 spans 15 residues. The CDR3: CATSTRLDGSDEQFF. Here the CDR3 DNA reads TGTGCCACCAGCACCCGACTAGATGGGTCCGATGAGCAGTTCTTC.

This rearrangement joins TRBV2 to TRBJ1-4; possible D gene TRBD1, 5 bases. The V end lost 1 base, the J end lost 8 bases, and 11 bases lay between the germline ends. Germline values: CDR1 SNHLY, CDR2 FYNNEI. The CDR3 runs 14 residues. CDR3 nucleotides: TGTGCCAGCAGTGAAGTAAGGGGATGGGAAAAACTGTTTTTT. Translated, it gives CASSEVRGWEKLFF.

CDR3 sequence: CASSETRARSGNTIYF. In nucleotides, the CDR3 is TGTGCCAGCAGTGAAACCCGGGCCCGCTCTGGAAACACCATATATTTT. The chain carries TRBV6-1 and TRBJ1-3, with no clear D. V lost 2 bases and J lost 0, with 11 bases in between. This CDR3 comprises 16 residues. CDR1 MNHNS and CDR2 SASEGT come from the germline V gene.

The chain combines TRBV11-3 with TRBJ2-3; D perhaps matches TRBD2 (6 bases). Deletions cut 1 base from V and 4 bases from J, with 6 bases between. The germline V gene has CDR1 SGHNT and CDR2 YENEEA. The CDR3 totals 13 residues. As DNA, the CDR3 is TGTGCCAGCAGCTTAGGCGGGGCAGATACGCAGTATTTT. Its protein is CASSLGGADTQYF.

This chain connects TRBV19 to TRBJ2-2; maybe TRBD1 (6 bases). The CDR3 runs 13 residues. Germline CDR1 and CDR2: LNHDA and SQIVND (reference sequence). The V end was cut by 8 bases, the J end by 1 base, with 8 bases between. In nucleotides, the CDR3 is TGTGCCAGTCGCAGGGGGAACACCGGGGAGCTGTTTTTT. It translates to CASRRGNTGELFF.

The V and J genes are TRBV9 and TRBJ2-7; a weak D match, TRBD1 (7 bases). The CDR3 consists of 17 residues. Germline V lookup: CDR1 SGDLS, CDR2 YYNGEE. V shed 3 bases and J shed 6 bases, with 25 bases lying between them. In DNA, the CDR3 is TGTGCCAGCAGCGCCCTCCAGGGGGGCAGGGGGTTCGGCGAGCAGTACTTC. Residues: CASSALQGGRGFGEQYF.

The V call is TRBV19, the J call TRBJ2-3; D unclear. In germline, CDR1 is LNHDA, CDR2 SQIVND (reference sequence). The CDR3 consists of 15 residues. Trimming removed 5 bases from V and 0 bases from J, with 12 bases in between. The chain's CDR3 is CASSLMGSSTDTQYF. Written as DNA, the CDR3 is TGTGCCAGTAGTTTGATGGGATCTAGCACAGATACGCAGTATTTT.

CDR3 in DNA: TGTGCCAGCAGCGACCGACCAGGGGCGTACGAGCAGTACTTC. This encodes CASSDRPGAYEQYF. The gene calls are TRBV5-5 and TRBJ2-7, with a weak D call TRBD1 (6 bases). Germline V gene sequence: CDR1 SGHKS, CDR2 YYEKEE (reference sequence). The V end was cut by 4 bases, the J end by 4 bases, with 15 bases between. The CDR3 loop spans 14 amino acids.

V usage is TRBV7-9 and J usage is TRBJ2-1; 11 nucleotides match TRBD1. V was clipped by 6 bases and J by 4 bases; unmatched bases: 17. Germline CDR1 reads SEHNR; CDR2 reads FQNEAQ (reference sequence). The CDR3 covers 19 residues. The CDR3 nucleotides are TGTGCCAGCAGTCTAAGACCCAGCTCAGGGACAGGGGGTTACAATGAGCAGTTCTTC. It translates to CASSLRPSSGTGGYNEQFF.

This clone was recorded only once. The chain combines TRBV9 with TRBJ2-5; D tentatively fits TRBD1 or TRBD2 (5 bases each). Germline assignment: CDR1 SGDLS and CDR2 YYNGEE. This CDR3 spans 15 amino acids. Trimming stripped 3 bases from V and 1 base from J, with 13 bases between. The chain's CDR3 is CASSEKGRTQETQYF. CDR3 coding DNA: TGTGCCAGCAGCGAAAAGGGACGGACCCAAGAGACCCAGTACTTC.

This chain connects TRBV27 to TRBJ2-1; possibly TRBD1 or TRBD2 for D (6 bases each). CDR3 length equals 12 residues. V was pared by 3 bases and J by 8 bases, with 8 bases between. In germline, CDR1 is MNHEY, CDR2 SMNVEV (reference sequence). In DNA form, the CDR3 reads TGTGCCAGCAGTTTTGGGGGGCATGAGCAGTTCTTC. This encodes CASSFGGHEQFF.

This clone was counted a few times. This chain joins TRBV15 and TRBJ2-5, with 8 bases fitting TRBD2. This CDR3 region has 13 residues. With 3 bases clipped from V and 5 bases from J, the junction kept 2 bases outside the gene matches. The germline CDR1 and CDR2 sequences are LNHNV and YYDKDF (reference sequence). Written as DNA, the CDR3 is TGTGCCACCAGCAGTCTAGCGGGTGAGACCCAGTACTTC. The encoded protein is CATSSLAGETQYF.